This T cell receptor (beta chain) was identified in a study of blood T cell repertoires in COVID-19. Study background: The samples span acute and convalescent COVID-19 from the United States, Italy and Spain. The cDNA or gDNA used as material had been derived from T cells, B-cell-depleted T cells, or PBMCs.

Per the study methods: How many nucleated cells were present was estimated from reference gene primer amplification. Repertoires were generated with immunoSEQ multiplex PCR, while TCRdb's copy carries only in-frame clones and drops some. V and J calls and clone size follow that table, whereas D and trimming were derived from the DNA. The data show about 160,000 clones, 90% to 95% seen once. Notes on this clone: An end of the junction does not agree with germline; a read error may underlie this.

The CDR3 consists of 18 residues. CDR1 and CDR2 (germline): SGHTA, FQGNSA. The chain recombines TRBV7-2 with TRBJ2-7; 11 nucleotides agree with TRBD2. The sequenced sample consisted of peripheral blood. This TCR came from a woman in her fifties or sixties with acute or convalescent COVID-19. CDR3 residues: CASTLNGLAGALLYEQYF. DNA for the CDR3: TGTGCCAGCACCTTAAATGGACTAGCGGGCGCCCTACTCTACGAGCAGTACTTC.